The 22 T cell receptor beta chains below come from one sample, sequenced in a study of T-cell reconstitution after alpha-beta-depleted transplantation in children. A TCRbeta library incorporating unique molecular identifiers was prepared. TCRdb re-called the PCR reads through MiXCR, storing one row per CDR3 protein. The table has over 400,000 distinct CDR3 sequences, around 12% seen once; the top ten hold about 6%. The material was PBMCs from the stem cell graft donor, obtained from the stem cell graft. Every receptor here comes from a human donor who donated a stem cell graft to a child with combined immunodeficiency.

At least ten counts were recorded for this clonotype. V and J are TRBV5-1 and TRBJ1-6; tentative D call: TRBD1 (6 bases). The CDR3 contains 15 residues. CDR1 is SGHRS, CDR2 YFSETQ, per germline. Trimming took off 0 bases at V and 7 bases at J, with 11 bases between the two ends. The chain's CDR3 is CASSLVAGENSPLHF. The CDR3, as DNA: TGCGCCAGCAGCTTGGTGGCAGGGGAGAATTCACCCCTCCACTTT.

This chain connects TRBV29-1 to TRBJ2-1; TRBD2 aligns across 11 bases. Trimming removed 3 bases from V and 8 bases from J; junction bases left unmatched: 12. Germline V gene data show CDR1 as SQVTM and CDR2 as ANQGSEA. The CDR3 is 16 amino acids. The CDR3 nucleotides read TGCAGCGTTGACGGGGTAGCGGGGGGGACTCATTATGAGCAGTTCTTC. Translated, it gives CSVDGVAGGTHYEQFF.

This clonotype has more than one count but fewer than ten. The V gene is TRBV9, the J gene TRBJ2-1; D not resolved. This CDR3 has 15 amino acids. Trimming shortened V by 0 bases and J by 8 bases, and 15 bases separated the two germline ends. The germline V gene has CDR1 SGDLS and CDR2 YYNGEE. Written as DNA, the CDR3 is TGTGCCAGCAGCGTAGAGCCGGTTCGTTTGGATGAGCAGTTCTTC. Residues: CASSVEPVRLDEQFF.

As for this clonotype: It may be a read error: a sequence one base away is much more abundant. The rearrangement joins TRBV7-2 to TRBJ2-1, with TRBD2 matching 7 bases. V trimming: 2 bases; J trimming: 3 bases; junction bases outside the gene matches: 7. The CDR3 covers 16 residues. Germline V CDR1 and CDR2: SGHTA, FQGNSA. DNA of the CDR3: TGTGCCAGCAGCTTACCGGGAGGTAACATCTACAATGAGCAGTTCTTC. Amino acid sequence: CASSLPGGNIYNEQFF.

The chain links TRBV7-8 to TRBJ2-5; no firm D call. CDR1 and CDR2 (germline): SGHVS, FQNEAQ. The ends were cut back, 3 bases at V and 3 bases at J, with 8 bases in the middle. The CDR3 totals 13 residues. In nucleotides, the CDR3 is TGTGCCAGCAGCTTGGAGTTAAAAGAGACCCAGTACTTC. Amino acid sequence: CASSLELKETQYF.

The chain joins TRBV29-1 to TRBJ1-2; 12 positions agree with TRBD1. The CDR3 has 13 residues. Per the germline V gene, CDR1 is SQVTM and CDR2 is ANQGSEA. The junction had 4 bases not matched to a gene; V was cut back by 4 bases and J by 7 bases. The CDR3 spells CSVGDRGPLGYTF. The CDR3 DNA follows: TGCAGCGTTGGGGACAGGGGGCCCCTTGGCTACACCTTC.

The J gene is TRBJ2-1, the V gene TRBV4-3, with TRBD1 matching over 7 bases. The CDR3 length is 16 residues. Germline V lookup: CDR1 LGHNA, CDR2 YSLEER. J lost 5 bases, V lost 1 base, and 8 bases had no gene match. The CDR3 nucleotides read TGCGCCAGCAGCCAAGCGTGGCAGGGGGAAGACAATGAGCAGTTCTTC. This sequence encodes CASSQAWQGEDNEQFF.

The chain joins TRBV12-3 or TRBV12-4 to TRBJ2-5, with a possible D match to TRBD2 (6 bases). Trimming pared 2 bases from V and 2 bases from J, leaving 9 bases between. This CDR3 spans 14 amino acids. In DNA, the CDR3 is TGTGCCAGCAGTTTAAGACTAGGTCAAGAGACCCAGTACTTC. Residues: CASSLRLGQETQYF.

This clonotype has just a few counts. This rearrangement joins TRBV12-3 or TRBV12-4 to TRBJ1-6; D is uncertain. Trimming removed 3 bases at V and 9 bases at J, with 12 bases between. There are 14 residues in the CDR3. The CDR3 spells CASSFGSRGSPLHF. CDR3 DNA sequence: TGTGCCAGCAGTTTCGGTAGTCGGGGTTCACCCCTCCACTTT.

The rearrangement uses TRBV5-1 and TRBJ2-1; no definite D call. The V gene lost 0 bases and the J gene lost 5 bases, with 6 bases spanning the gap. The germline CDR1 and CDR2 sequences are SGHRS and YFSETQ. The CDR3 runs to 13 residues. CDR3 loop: CASSLDPDNEQFF. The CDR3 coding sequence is TGCGCCAGCAGCTTGGATCCAGACAATGAGCAGTTCTTC.

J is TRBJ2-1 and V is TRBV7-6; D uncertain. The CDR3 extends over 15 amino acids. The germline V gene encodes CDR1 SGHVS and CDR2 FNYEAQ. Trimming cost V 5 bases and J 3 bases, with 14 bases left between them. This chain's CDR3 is CASSQPGYSYNEQFF. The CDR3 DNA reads TGTGCCAGCAGCCAACCGGGTTACAGCTACAATGAGCAGTTCTTC.

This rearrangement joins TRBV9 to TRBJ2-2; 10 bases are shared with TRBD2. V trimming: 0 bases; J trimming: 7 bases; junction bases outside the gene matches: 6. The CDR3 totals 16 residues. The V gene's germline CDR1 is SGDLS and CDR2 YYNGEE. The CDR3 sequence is CASSVALAGVGGELFF. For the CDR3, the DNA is TGTGCCAGCAGCGTAGCCCTAGCGGGAGTTGGCGGGGAGCTGTTTTTT.

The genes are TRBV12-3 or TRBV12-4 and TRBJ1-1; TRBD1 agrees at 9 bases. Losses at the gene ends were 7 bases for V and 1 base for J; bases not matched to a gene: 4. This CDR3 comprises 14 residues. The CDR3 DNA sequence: TGTGCCAGCAAACAGGGGGCCCGGAACACTGAAGCTTTCTTT. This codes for CASKQGARNTEAFF.

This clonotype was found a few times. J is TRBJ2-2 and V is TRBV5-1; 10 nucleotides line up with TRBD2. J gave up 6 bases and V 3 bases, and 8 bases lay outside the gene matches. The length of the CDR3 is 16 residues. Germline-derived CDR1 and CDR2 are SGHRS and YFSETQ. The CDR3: CASSSRLAGDAGELFF. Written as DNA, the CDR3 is TGCGCCAGCAGCTCCAGACTAGCGGGTGACGCCGGGGAGCTGTTTTTT.

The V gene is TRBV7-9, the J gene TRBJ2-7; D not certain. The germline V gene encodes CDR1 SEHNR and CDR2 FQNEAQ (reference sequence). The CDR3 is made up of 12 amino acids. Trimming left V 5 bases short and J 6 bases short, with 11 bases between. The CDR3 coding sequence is TGTGCCAGCAGCAGACAAGGGATCGAGCAGTACTTC. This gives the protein CASSRQGIEQYF.

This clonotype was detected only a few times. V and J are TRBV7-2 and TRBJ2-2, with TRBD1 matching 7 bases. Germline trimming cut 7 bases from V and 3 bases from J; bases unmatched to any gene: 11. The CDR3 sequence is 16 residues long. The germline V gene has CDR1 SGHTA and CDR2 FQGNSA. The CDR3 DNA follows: TGTGCCAGCATCCTGACAGGGCCTTTCTACACCGGGGAGCTGTTTTTT. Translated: CASILTGPFYTGELFF.

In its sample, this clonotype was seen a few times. The CDR3 loop is CASSSGPVRGINIQYF. Written as DNA, the CDR3 is TGTGCCAGCAGCTCGGGACCGGTCCGGGGGATAAACATTCAGTACTTC. J is TRBJ2-4 and V is TRBV7-4, with D possibly matching TRBD2 (6 bases). Germline V gives CDR1 SGHVT, CDR2 SQSDAQ. Trimming removed 4 bases at V and 6 bases at J, with 19 bases between. The CDR3 is made up of 16 amino acids.

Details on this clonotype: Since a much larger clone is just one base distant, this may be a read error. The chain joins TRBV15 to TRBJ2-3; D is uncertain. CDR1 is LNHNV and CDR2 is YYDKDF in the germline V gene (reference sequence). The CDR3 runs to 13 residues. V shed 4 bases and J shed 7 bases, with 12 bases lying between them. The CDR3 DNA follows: TGTGCCACCAGCAAGAGAGTGACATATACGCAGTATTTT. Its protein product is CATSKRVTYTQYF.

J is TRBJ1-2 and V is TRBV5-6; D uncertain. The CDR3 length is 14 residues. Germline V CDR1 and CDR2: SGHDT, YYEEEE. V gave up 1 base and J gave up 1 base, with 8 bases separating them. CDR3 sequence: CASSLRSRNYGYTF. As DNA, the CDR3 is TGTGCCAGCAGCTTGCGTAGTCGTAACTATGGCTACACCTTC.

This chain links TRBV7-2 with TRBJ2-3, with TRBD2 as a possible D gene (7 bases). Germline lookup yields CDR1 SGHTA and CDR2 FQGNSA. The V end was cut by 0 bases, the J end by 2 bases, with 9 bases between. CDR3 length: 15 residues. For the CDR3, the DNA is TGTGCCAGCAGCTTAGCTCGGGGGGCCACAGATACGCAGTATTTT. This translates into CASSLARGATDTQYF.

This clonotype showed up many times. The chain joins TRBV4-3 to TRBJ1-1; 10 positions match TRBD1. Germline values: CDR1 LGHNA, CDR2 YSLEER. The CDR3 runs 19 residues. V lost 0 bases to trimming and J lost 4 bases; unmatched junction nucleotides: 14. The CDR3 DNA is TGCGCCAGCAGCCAAGAGTTGGGGACAGGGGTCGGAGGTGCCACTGAAGCTTTCTTT. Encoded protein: CASSQELGTGVGGATEAFF.

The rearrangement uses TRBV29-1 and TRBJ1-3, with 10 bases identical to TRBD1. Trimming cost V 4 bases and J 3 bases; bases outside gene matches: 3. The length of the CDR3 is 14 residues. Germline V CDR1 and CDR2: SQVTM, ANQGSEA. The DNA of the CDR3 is TGCAGCGTTGGCGGACAGGGGGATGGAAACACCATATATTTT. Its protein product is CSVGGQGDGNTIYF.